This is a list of T cell receptor beta chains from one sample in a study of CD8+ T cells in alopecia areata. Measured with immunoSEQ multiplex PCR; TCRdb has only the in-frame clones, and not every one. The data show 110,000 to 150,000 clones, around 49% seen once. The material sequenced was CD4+ T cells sorted from blood, taken at week 0. These receptors originate from a human donor with alopecia areata. Both conserved end residues are part of each CDR3. The D gene is left open where the match is weak. Not every row has a clone size; where given, it reads once, few, many or a size class.

clone_size	j_call	d_call	v_call	cdr3_nt	cdr3_aa
.	TRBJ1-2	.	TRBV10-3	TGTGCCATCAGTGAAAGGGTAGGGATCTACTATGGCTACACCTTC	CAISERVGIYYGYTF
.	TRBJ2-7	.	TRBV6-5	TGTGCCAGCACTTACGGTAGCTACCCCTACGAGCAGTACTTC	CASTYGSYPYEQYF
.	TRBJ2-3	TRBD2	TRBV29-1	TGCAGCGTTGAACTAGCGGTGCGCACAGATACGCAGTATTTT	CSVELAVRTDTQYF
.	TRBJ2-1	TRBD2	TRBV4-3	TGCGCCAGCAGCCAAGATTGGCGGGAGGGTTACAATGAGCAGTTCTTC	CASSQDWREGYNEQFF
.	TRBJ2-1	TRBD2	TRBV29-1	TGCAGCGGAAGCGGGACCCGCCCTAATGAGCAGTTCTTC	CSGSGTRPNEQFF
.	TRBJ1-1	TRBD1	TRBV18	TGTGCCAGCTTGGGACAGGGGAACACTGAAGCTTTCTTT	CASLGQGNTEAFF
.	TRBJ1-5	TRBD1	TRBV7-2	TGTGCCAGCAGCTTAGGGACAGGGTACGACCAGCCCCAGCATTTT	CASSLGTGYDQPQHF
few	TRBJ2-7	TRBD2	TRBV5-1	TGCGCCAGCAGCTCTGGGACTAGCGGGAACCACGAGCAGTACTTC	CASSSGTSGNHEQYF
few	TRBJ2-1	.	TRBV5-1	TGCGCCAGCAGCTTGGAAAAGGGCTCCTACAATGAGCAGTTCTTC	CASSLEKGSYNEQFF
.	TRBJ2-1	TRBD1	TRBV2	TGTGCCAGCAGTACAGAGGGACAGGGGGCTAGGGAGCAGTTCTTC	CASSTEGQGAREQFF
.	TRBJ1-2	.	TRBV28	TGTGCCAGCGGTGGCGCTTGGGTGGCCTATGGCTACACCTTC	CASGGAWVAYGYTF
.	TRBJ1-1	.	TRBV15	TGTGCCACCAGCAGAGATACGAACACTGAAGCTTTCTTT	CATSRDTNTEAFF
.	TRBJ1-5	.	TRBV30	TGTGCCTGGAGTGTAACCAGCATCAATCAGCCCCAGCATTTT	CAWSVTSINQPQHF
.	TRBJ2-3	TRBD2	TRBV7-2	TGTGCCAGCAGCGGGTGGGAGGGAGATACGCAGTATTTT	CASSGWEGDTQYF
.	TRBJ2-5	.	TRBV5-1	TGCGCCAGCAGAACACAGACAGAGACCCAGTACTTC	CASRTQTETQYF
.	TRBJ2-1	.	TRBV27	TGTGCCAGCAGTTCCCGTGGAGGTGAGCAGTTCTTC	CASSSRGGEQFF
.	TRBJ2-3	.	TRBV7-2	TGTGCCAGCAGCCGATCGGAGCTACAGTCAGATACGCAGTATTTT	CASSRSELQSDTQYF
.	TRBJ2-2	.	TRBV29-1	TGCAGCGTTTCCAGGGTATTCACCGGGGAGCTGTTTTTT	CSVSRVFTGELFF
.	TRBJ2-6	.	TRBV11-2	TGTGCCAGCGCGGATTCTGGGGCCAACGTCCTGACTTTC	CASADSGANVLTF
.	TRBJ2-1	.	TRBV19	TGTGCCAGTAGTACCCGGGCTAGCGACTACAATGAGCAGTTCTTC	CASSTRASDYNEQFF
few	TRBJ2-7	.	TRBV14	TGTGCCAGCAGCCCAGCCGGACGGGTGGGGGAGCAGTACTTC	CASSPAGRVGEQYF
.	TRBJ2-2	TRBD2	TRBV9	TGTGCCAGCAGCGGGACTAGCCAGCGAATCACCGGGGAGCTGTTTTTT	CASSGTSQRITGELFF
.	TRBJ1-5	.	TRBV6-6	TGTGCCAGCAGCTTGGGTCAGCCCCAGCATTTT	CASSLGQPQHF
few	TRBJ1-1	.	TRBV18	TGTGCCAGCTCACAACAGGGAAGAAATACTGAAGCTTTCTTT	CASSQQGRNTEAFF
.	TRBJ1-2	.	TRBV2	TGTGCCAGCAGAGCAGGTTATGGCTACACCTTC	CASRAGYGYTF
.	TRBJ2-7	.	TRBV6-5	TGTGCCAGCAGTTACCGCCAGGGCCTTTACGAGCAGTACTTC	CASSYRQGLYEQYF
few	TRBJ2-5	.	TRBV15	TGTGCCACCAGCAGAGGGACTAACCAAGAGACCCAGTACTTC	CATSRGTNQETQYF
.	TRBJ1-2	.	TRBV27	TGTGCCAGCAGTTCCGAGGGTCATGGGGGCTACACCTTC	CASSSEGHGGYTF
.	TRBJ1-2	.	TRBV2	TGTGCCAGCGCCGAATACAGGAACTATGGCTACACCTTC	CASAEYRNYGYTF
.	TRBJ2-2	.	TRBV6-6	TGTGCCAGCAGTTGGGGTGGCACCGGGGAGCTGTTTTTT	CASSWGGTGELFF
once	TRBJ2-3	.	TRBV29-1	TGCAGCGTAACGGGACATCCATCAGTGGGAGATACGCAGTATTTT	CSVTGHPSVGDTQYF
.	TRBJ1-2	.	TRBV7-2	TGTGCCAGCAGCTTAGACCAGTCCCGACGTGGCTACACCTTC	CASSLDQSRRGYTF
.	TRBJ1-1	.	TRBV29-1	TGCAGCGCGGGGACTGGGAACACTGAAGCTTTCTTT	CSAGTGNTEAFF
.	TRBJ2-1	.	TRBV7-9	TGTGCCAGCAGCCCAGATCAGGAGGCGGGTGAGCAGTTCTTC	CASSPDQEAGEQFF
.	TRBJ2-3	.	TRBV6-5	TGTGCCAGCACCGACTATTCGGATACGCAGTATTTT	CASTDYSDTQYF
.	TRBJ2-7	TRBD1	TRBV7-6	TGTGCCAGCAGCTTAGCGGGACAGGGATACGAGCAGTACTTC	CASSLAGQGYEQYF
.	TRBJ2-5	TRBD1	TRBV2	TGTGCCAGCAGTCGAAACTCCGGGACAGTACAAGAGACCCAGTACTTC	CASSRNSGTVQETQYF